One and the same sample provided the 32 T cell receptor beta chains below, sequenced in a study of vaccination effects on CD4 cells after COVID-19. Repertoires were generated with immunoSEQ multiplex PCR, while TCRdb's copy carries only in-frame clones and drops some. The sample yields 30,000 to 45,000 clones, under 70% seen once. What these receptors recognize is not known. Pools of viral peptides were used by the ViraFEST assay to expand antigen-specific CD4+ T cells ahead of sequencing. Cultured cells yielded isolated CD4+ T cells after 10 days. People in the vaccine group had not been infected with SARS-CoV-2 before, and their nucleocapsid antibodies were negative. The specimen was CD4+ T cells from PBMCs cultured with SARS-CoV-2 spike peptides, collected before COVID-19 vaccination. The source of these receptors is a human donor who received a COVID-19 vaccine.

CDR3 amino acids: CASSFGGAGNTIYF. Here the CDR3 DNA reads TGTGCCAGCAGTTTCGGAGGGGCTGGAAACACCATATATTTT. The chain uses TRBV27 and TRBJ1-3, with D possibly TRBD1 on 5 matching bases. CDR1 and CDR2 (germline): MNHEY, SMNVEV (reference sequence). The CDR3 has 14 amino acids. The ends were cut back, 3 bases at V and 2 bases at J, with 8 bases in the middle.

The rearrangement uses TRBV12-3 or TRBV12-4 and TRBJ2-7, with a tentative D call TRBD1 (6 bases). The CDR3 loop spans 13 amino acids. The V and J ends lost 7 bases and 0 bases respectively, with 10 bases between them. The CDR3 spells CASTYRVSYEQYF. The CDR3 coding sequence is TGTGCCAGCACCTACAGGGTCTCCTACGAGCAGTACTTC.

This clone showed up just once. The rearrangement joins TRBV7-2 to TRBJ1-2; no definite D call. From germline, CDR1 is SGHTA and CDR2 FQGNSA. V lost 5 bases to trimming and J lost 2 bases, with 12 bases between them. The length of the CDR3 is 14 residues. CDR3 protein: CASSGPTGNYGYTF. The CDR3 DNA is TGTGCCAGCAGCGGACCGACGGGGAACTATGGCTACACCTTC.

This chain links TRBV4-3 with TRBJ1-5; no definite D call. Germline CDR1 LGHNA, CDR2 YSLEER. V was pared by 1 base and J by 4 bases, with 5 bases between. The CDR3 extends over 13 amino acids. The CDR3 DNA reads TGCGCCAGCAGCCAAGCGGGGAATCAGCCCCAGCATTTT. Residues: CASSQAGNQPQHF.

The J gene is TRBJ1-2, the V gene TRBV4-1, with D possibly matching TRBD1 (6 bases). In germline, CDR1 is MGHRA, CDR2 YSYEKL. The V end was cut by 0 bases, the J end by 3 bases, with 8 bases between. The CDR3 is 14 amino acids. The CDR3 DNA sequence: TGCGCCAGCAGCCAAGAGAGGGGGTACTATGGCTACACCTTC. Its translation: CASSQERGYYGYTF.

The V and J genes are TRBV27 and TRBJ1-2; 7 bases map to TRBD1. This CDR3 contains 14 residues. V lost 3 bases, J lost 4 bases, and 5 bases stayed unmatched. CDR1 and CDR2 (germline): MNHEY, SMNVEV (reference sequence). In DNA, the CDR3 is TGTGCCAGCAGTTTCAGGACAGGACCCTATGGCTACACCTTC. It is translated as CASSFRTGPYGYTF.

This clone was recorded a few times. The J gene is TRBJ1-1, the V gene TRBV18; possibly TRBD1 for D (5 bases). The CDR3 is made up of 13 amino acids. The germline V gene encodes CDR1 KGHSH and CDR2 LQKENI. V shed 3 bases and J shed 3 bases, with 8 bases lying between them. The CDR3 sequence is CASSPGQDTEAFF. The CDR3 DNA reads as TGTGCCAGCTCACCGGGGCAGGACACTGAAGCTTTCTTT.

The chain joins TRBV28 to TRBJ2-5, with TRBD2 matching over 8 bases. The CDR3 sequence is 22 residues long. Germline assignment: CDR1 MDHEN and CDR2 SYDVKM. With V trimmed by 5 bases and J by 7 bases, 33 bases remained unmatched. The CDR3 sequence: CASSPDRPEVAGQVNRGRTQYF. CDR3 DNA: TGTGCCAGCAGTCCGGACCGACCGGAGGTAGCGGGACAAGTTAACAGAGGAAGGACCCAGTACTTC.

The chain combines TRBV4-3 with TRBJ2-3; 8 nucleotides line up with TRBD1. The CDR3 sequence is 15 residues long. The junction had 5 bases not matched to a gene; V was cut back by 0 bases and J by 6 bases. Germline CDR1 LGHNA, CDR2 YSLEER. CDR3 in amino acids: CASSQDHRGKDTQYF. The CDR3 DNA follows: TGCGCCAGCAGCCAAGATCACAGGGGGAAGGATACGCAGTATTTT.

J is TRBJ1-2 and V is TRBV4-3, with TRBD1 as a possible D gene (6 bases). This CDR3 region has 15 residues. Germline V gene lookup returns CDR1 LGHNA and CDR2 YSLEER. Trimming left V 4 bases short and J 3 bases short, with 15 bases between. This chain's CDR3 is CASSPTAGADYGYTF. In DNA, the CDR3 is TGCGCCAGCAGCCCGACAGCGGGGGCGGACTATGGCTACACCTTC.

Comment on this clone: The junction shows a germline mismatch at one end, possibly a read error. The chain couples TRBV7-7 to TRBJ2-1; 12 nucleotides align to TRBD1. This CDR3 has 15 amino acids. CDR1 is SSHAT, CDR2 FNYEAQ, per germline (reference sequence). In DNA, the CDR3 is TGTGCTAGCAGCTCCGGGACAGGGGGCATGGGGGAGCAGTTCTTC. Translated: CASSSGTGGMGEQFF.

The J gene is TRBJ1-1, the V gene TRBV27, with a possible D match to TRBD1 (5 bases). Germline CDR1 reads MNHEY; CDR2 reads SMNVEV (reference sequence). V lost 5 bases and J lost 4, with 14 bases in between. The CDR3 extends over 14 amino acids. The CDR3 here is CASSRIQGSTEAFF. Written as DNA, the CDR3 is TGTGCCAGCAGTCGAATTCAGGGAAGCACTGAAGCTTTCTTT.

CDR3 sequence reads: CASSYETGGTDTQYF. CDR3 DNA: TGTGCCAGCAGTTACGAGACAGGGGGCACAGATACGCAGTATTTT. This sequence joins TRBV6-6 and TRBJ2-3; 8 bases are shared with TRBD1. This CDR3 spans 15 amino acids. CDR1 and CDR2 from the germline V gene are MNHNY and SVGAGI (reference sequence). Trimming at V came to 2 bases and at J to 1 base, leaving 2 bases not matched to a gene.

The table lists this clone with a count of one. The chain links TRBV7-2 to TRBJ2-7; D possibly uses TRBD1 or TRBD2 (5 bases each). CDR1 is SGHTA, CDR2 FQGNSA, per germline. The CDR3 loop spans 17 amino acids. The germline V and J ends were trimmed by 1 base and 6 bases, with 22 bases remaining between them. The CDR3 protein is CASSLGGGPLGRLEQYF. The CDR3 DNA reads TGTGCCAGCAGCTTAGGTGGGGGACCCCTTGGGCGGCTCGAGCAGTACTTC.

In its sample, this clone was seen a few times. The chain recombines TRBV29-1 with TRBJ1-2; D is undetermined. Germline V gene lookup returns CDR1 SQVTM and CDR2 ANQGSEA. The CDR3 spans 11 residues. V was pared by 4 bases and J by 6 bases, with 9 bases between. CDR3 protein: CSVAQVDGYTF. CDR3 nucleotides: TGCAGCGTTGCGCAGGTAGATGGCTACACCTTC.

V usage is TRBV4-1 and J usage is TRBJ2-1, with unresolved D. This CDR3 contains 14 residues. The germline CDR1 and CDR2 sequences are MGHRA and YSYEKL. The V gene lost 1 base and the J gene lost 7 bases, with 11 bases spanning the gap. CDR3 residues: CASSQGAEVNEQFF. Here the CDR3 DNA reads TGCGCCAGCAGCCAAGGGGCGGAAGTGAATGAGCAGTTCTTC.

J is TRBJ1-4 and V is TRBV7-6; D is ambiguous. V was cut by 1 base and J by 6 bases, with 12 bases left in between. Germline CDR1 reads SGHVS; CDR2 reads FNYEAQ. The CDR3 is 15 residues long. For the CDR3, the DNA is TGTGCCAGCAGCTTAGGGACGCTAGTCGATGAAAAACTGTTTTTT. Translating it yields CASSLGTLVDEKLFF.

This clone was seen just once. The J gene is TRBJ1-2, the V gene TRBV10-3, with TRBD1 matching 9 bases. Germline CDR1 ENHRY, CDR2 SYGVKD. The CDR3 runs to 14 residues. Losses at the gene ends were 6 bases for V and 7 bases for J; bases not matched to a gene: 9. The CDR3 coding sequence is TGTGCCATCAGAGAGATACAGGGGGCGCGTGGCTACACCTTC. Translating gives CAIREIQGARGYTF.

The chain links TRBV10-3 to TRBJ1-2; 7 bases are a match to TRBD1. Germline CDR1 ENHRY, CDR2 SYGVKD. The V gene end was trimmed by 2 bases and the J gene end by 6 bases; junction bases not matched to a gene: 0. The CDR3 is 12 residues long. The CDR3 spells CAISETGDGYTF. CDR3 nucleotide sequence: TGTGCCATCAGTGAGACAGGGGATGGCTACACCTTC.

This clone was found a few times. The chain combines TRBV29-1 with TRBJ1-1, with TRBD1 matching over 7 bases. After removal of 1 base from V and 4 bases from J, the junction contained 0 bases not matched to a gene. CDR1 is SQVTM, CDR2 ANQGSEA, per germline. The CDR3 runs to 12 residues. CDR3 in amino acids: CSVEAGGTEAFF. In DNA form, the CDR3 reads TGCAGCGTTGAAGCAGGGGGCACTGAAGCTTTCTTT.

This chain's CDR3 is CASSLAGTGRSPLHF. The CDR3 bases are TGCGCCAGCAGCCTAGCCGGGACAGGTCGGTCACCCCTCCACTTT. V usage is TRBV5-1 and J usage is TRBJ1-6; TRBD1 matches 8 bases. The CDR3 has 15 amino acids. V was clipped by 4 bases and J by 10 bases; unmatched bases: 10. Germline V lookup: CDR1 SGHRS, CDR2 YFSETQ.

The chain employs TRBV7-2 and TRBJ2-1; 8 positions match TRBD2. V lost 3 bases, J lost 10 bases, and 8 bases stayed unmatched. There are 14 residues in the CDR3. From germline, CDR1 is SGHTA and CDR2 FQGNSA. The chain's CDR3 is CASSFTGGPREQFF. CDR3 bases: TGTGCCAGCAGCTTTACGGGGGGGCCTCGGGAGCAGTTCTTC.

V gene TRBV7-2 combines with J gene TRBJ1-5; D is ambiguous. The CDR3 runs 15 residues. Germline CDR1 reads SGHTA; CDR2 reads FQGNSA. V shed 0 bases and J shed 0 bases, with 6 bases lying between them. CDR3 region: CASSLAVGSNQPQHF. DNA for the CDR3: TGTGCCAGCAGCTTAGCGGTAGGTAGCAATCAGCCCCAGCATTTT.

The table lists this clone with a few counts. This rearrangement joins TRBV10-3 to TRBJ2-1; D gene uncertain. The germline V and J ends were trimmed by 2 bases and 9 bases, with 5 bases remaining between them. CDR3 size: 11 residues. Looked up from germline, CDR1 is ENHRY and CDR2 is SYGVKD. The CDR3 is CAISEGSEQFF. CDR3 DNA: TGTGCCATCAGTGAGGGTTCTGAGCAGTTCTTC.

The V call is TRBV5-1, the J call TRBJ2-3; no firm D call. CDR3 length equals 14 residues. V was clipped by 4 bases and J by 1 base, with 10 bases between them. CDR1 and CDR2 (germline): SGHRS, YFSETQ. The CDR3 nucleotides read TGCGCCAGCAGCCCTTCAACGGGCACAGATACGCAGTATTTT. This encodes CASSPSTGTDTQYF.

The chain links TRBV28 to TRBJ2-1; 14 bases line up with TRBD2. Germline V gives CDR1 MDHEN, CDR2 SYDVKM. V gave up 4 bases and J gave up 6 bases; unmatched junction bases: 11. The CDR3 extends over 18 amino acids. The CDR3 DNA reads TGTGCCAGCAGTTCCCTGACTAGCGGGAGGGCCTCGATCAATGAGCAGTTCTTC. Its translation is CASSSLTSGRASINEQFF.

This chain connects TRBV6-4 to TRBJ1-2, with a weak D call TRBD1 (6 bases). Trimming shortened V by 2 bases and J by 6 bases, and 13 bases separated the two germline ends. Germline CDR1 MRHNA, CDR2 SNTAGT. The CDR3 contains 14 residues. This CDR3 is CASSDRAGEDGYTF. The CDR3 nucleotides read TGTGCCAGCAGTGACCGGGCAGGGGAGGATGGCTACACCTTC.

CDR3 protein: CASTRTGGNDEQYF. DNA for the CDR3: TGTGCCAGCACACGGACAGGGGGCAACGACGAGCAGTACTTC. The V and J genes are TRBV6-5 and TRBJ2-7, with 11 bases fitting TRBD1. J lost 5 bases, V lost 7 bases, and 7 bases had no gene match. Germline V CDR1 and CDR2: MNHEY, SVGAGI. The CDR3 consists of 14 residues.

In its sample, this clone was seen a few times. This chain connects TRBV5-6 to TRBJ2-7, with 10 bases matching TRBD2. The CDR3 extends over 16 amino acids. J was trimmed by 3 bases and V by 4 bases; bases with no gene match: 10. In germline, CDR1 is SGHDT, CDR2 YYEEEE. The CDR3 loop reads CASSELASGGYYEQYF. The DNA of the CDR3 is TGTGCCAGCAGCGAGCTAGCTAGCGGGGGTTACTACGAGCAGTACTTC.

A few counts support this clone. The chain couples TRBV2 to TRBJ1-2; TRBD1 agrees at 8 bases. The V and J ends lost 6 bases and 0 bases, in that order; junction bases with no gene match: 3. The CDR3 extends over 14 amino acids. CDR1 is SNHLY, CDR2 FYNNEI, per germline. This CDR3 reads CASRGTGANYGYTF. The CDR3 nucleotides read TGTGCCAGCAGAGGGACAGGAGCTAACTATGGCTACACCTTC. Full variable domain (rest looked up from reference TRBV2 and TRBJ1-2): EPEVTQTPSHQVTQMGQEVILRCVPISNHLYFYWYRQILGQKVEFLVSFYNNEISEKSEIFDDQFSVERPDGSNFTLKIRSTKLEDSAMYFCASRGTGANYGYTFGSGTRLTVV.

This clone appeared once. A read error may account for a junction end that differs from germline. The chain employs TRBV10-3 and TRBJ1-2; 8 bases line up with TRBD1. The CDR3 has 12 amino acids. Germline CDR1 is ENHRY and CDR2 is SYGVKD. CDR3 DNA sequence: TGTGCCATCAGTGAAGGGGACAGGACCCCCTACTTC. Its protein is CAISEGDRTPYF.

The count of this clone is one. The chain employs TRBV11-2 and TRBJ2-1; the D gene could be TRBD1 or TRBD2 (5 bases each). V dropped 5 bases and J dropped 9 bases, with 23 bases sitting between them. This CDR3 contains 16 residues. Per germline, CDR1 SGHAT and CDR2 FQNNGV. This CDR3 reads CASSPGTSTRTGEQFF. In DNA form, the CDR3 reads TGTGCCAGCAGCCCGGGGACCTCCACCCGCACGGGTGAGCAGTTCTTC.